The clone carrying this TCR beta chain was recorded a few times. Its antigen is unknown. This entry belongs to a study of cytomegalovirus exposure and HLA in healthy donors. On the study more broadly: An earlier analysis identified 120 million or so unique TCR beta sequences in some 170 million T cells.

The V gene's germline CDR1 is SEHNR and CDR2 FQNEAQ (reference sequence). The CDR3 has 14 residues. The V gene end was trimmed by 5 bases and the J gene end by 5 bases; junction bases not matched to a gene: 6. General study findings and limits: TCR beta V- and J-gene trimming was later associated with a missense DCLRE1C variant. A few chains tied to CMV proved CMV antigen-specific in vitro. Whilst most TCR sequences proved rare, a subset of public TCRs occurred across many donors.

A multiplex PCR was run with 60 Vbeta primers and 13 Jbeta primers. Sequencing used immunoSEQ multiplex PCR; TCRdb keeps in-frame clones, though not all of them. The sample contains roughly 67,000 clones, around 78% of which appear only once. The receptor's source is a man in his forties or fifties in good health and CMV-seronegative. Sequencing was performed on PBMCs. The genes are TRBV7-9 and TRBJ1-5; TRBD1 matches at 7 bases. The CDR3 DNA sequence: TGTGCCAGCAGCAGGGGGACAGAGGATCAGCCCCAGCATTTT. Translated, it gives CASSRGTEDQPQHF.